Listed below are T cell receptor beta chains from one sample, sequenced in a study of shared clonotypes between healthy human individuals. Profiling relied on immunoSEQ multiplex PCR, and the TCRdb table lists in-frame clones only, not all of them. This sample yields about 2 million clones, of which about 95% are seen a single time; 0.85% to 1.2% belongs to the top ten. Source material: naive CD8+ T cells sorted from blood. These receptors came from a man aged 18 to 29 in good health. CDR3s leave out the opening cysteine and the closing phenylalanine or tryptophan. The size of a clone is reported for some rows only, either as once, few or many, or as a class for expanded clones.

>-|TRBV9
ASSVVDGYNTEAF
>once|TRBV4-3
ASSQGGIAYEQY
>once|TRBV4-1
ASSQDHQRGLPLTDTQY
>-|TRBV11-2
ASSLRTGGYEQY
>-|TRBV9
ASSSKTSENTGELF
>-|TRBV9
ASSVDVRGSENTGELF
>-|TRBV25-1
ASTLGQPTPQETQY
>-|TRBV5-4
ASSPRDSYSYEQY
>-|TRBV6-6
ASRSTRDSLSYEQY
>-|TRBV4-3
ASSQDWGTGVEQY
>-|TRBV13
ASSLGITEAF
>-|TRBV6-5
ASSYDRSEDEQY
>once|TRBV5-4
ASSLNADNQPQH
>few|TRBV28
ASFDGGAKGTYGYT
>-|TRBV27
ASSFRTDYEQY
>-|TRBV19
ASSPSGLVGETQY
>-|TRBV5-4
ASSLVTEETQY
>-|TRBV7-9
ASSLSWESNQPQH